The rows below give T cell receptor beta chains drawn from one sample of a study of cytomegalovirus exposure and HLA in healthy donors. The method was immunoSEQ multiplex PCR; TCRdb's version includes in-frame clones alone and lacks a portion of them. The table includes some 98,000 clones, approximately 90% detected once. Specimen: PBMCs. All receptors derive from a woman under 40 in good health and CMV-seronegative. Both conserved end residues are part of each CDR3. A D gene is named only where the DNA matches it firmly. Expanded clones get a size class; other rows say once, few or many, or leave the size out.

J: TRBJ2-7
length: 13
V: TRBV9
size: NA
D: TRBD1
CDR3: CASSVRTGFEQYF
DNA: TGTGCCAGCAGCGTGAGGACAGGGTTCGAGCAGTACTTC

J: TRBJ1-6
length: 14
V: TRBV6-5
size: NA
D: TRBD1
CDR3: CASCPRTGTSPLHF
DNA: TGTGCCAGCTGCCCCAGGACAGGGACTTCACCCCTCCACTTT

J: TRBJ2-1
length: 17
V: TRBV9
size: once
D: NA
CDR3: CASSAYRVSRRYNEQFF
DNA: TGTGCCAGCAGCGCGTACAGGGTTTCGAGAAGGTACAATGAGCAGTTCTTC

J: TRBJ1-2
length: 14
V: TRBV4-1
size: NA
D: TRBD1
CDR3: CASSQVDRDYGYTF
DNA: TGCGCCAGCAGCCAAGTCGACAGGGACTATGGCTACACCTTC

J: TRBJ2-2
length: 16
V: TRBV5-1
size: few
D: TRBD1
CDR3: CASSLLGTDNTGELFF
DNA: TGCGCCAGCAGCTTGTTGGGGACAGATAACACCGGGGAGCTGTTTTTT

J: TRBJ2-3
length: 13
V: TRBV28
size: NA
D: NA
CDR3: CASSFRVADTQYF
DNA: TGTGCCAGCAGTTTTCGGGTTGCAGATACGCAGTATTTT

J: TRBJ1-2
length: 11
V: TRBV28
size: NA
D: TRBD1
CDR3: CASGSGDSSFF
DNA: TGTGCCAGCGGATCGGGGGACAGTTCCTTCTTC

J: TRBJ2-7
length: 17
V: TRBV28
size: few
D: TRBD2
CDR3: CASSRPGYSGRLGGQYF
DNA: TGTGCCAGCAGCCGTCCAGGGTATAGCGGGAGGTTAGGAGGGCAGTACTTC

J: TRBJ2-3
length: 15
V: TRBV5-1
size: NA
D: TRBD2
CDR3: CASSSAGGAGDTQYF
DNA: TGCGCCAGCAGCTCCGCCGGGGGGGCGGGAGATACGCAGTATTTT

J: TRBJ1-4
length: 13
V: TRBV28
size: NA
D: NA
CDR3: CASSLPGYEKLFF
DNA: TGTGCCAGCAGTTTACCAGGGTACGAAAAACTGTTTTTT

J: TRBJ2-3
length: 16
V: TRBV1
size: NA
D: NA
CDR3: CTSSQGLAGGTDTQYF
DNA: TGCACCAGCAGCCAGGGACTAGCGGGAGGCACAGATACGCAGTATTTT

J: TRBJ1-5
length: 13
V: TRBV7-6
size: NA
D: NA
CDR3: CASSLNPGQPQHF
DNA: TGTGCCAGCAGCTTAAACCCGGGGCAGCCCCAGCATTTT

J: TRBJ1-2
length: 14
V: TRBV4-1
size: NA
D: NA
CDR3: CASSRLTGGSGYTF
DNA: TGCGCCAGCAGTCGGCTGACGGGGGGAAGTGGCTACACCTTC

J: TRBJ1-1
length: 13
V: TRBV4-1
size: NA
D: NA
CDR3: CASSQVGASEAFF
DNA: TGCGCCAGCAGCCAAGTGGGGGCTTCTGAAGCTTTCTTT

J: TRBJ2-1
length: 13
V: TRBV4-1
size: NA
D: NA
CDR3: CASSQVGEDEQFF
DNA: TGCGCCAGCAGCCAAGTTGGGGAGGATGAGCAGTTCTTC

J: TRBJ2-2
length: 15
V: TRBV28
size: NA
D: NA
CDR3: CASSPPSPRTGELFF
DNA: TGTGCCAGCAGCCCCCCCTCCCCGAGGACCGGGGAGCTGTTTTTT

J: TRBJ2-1
length: 16
V: TRBV19
size: NA
D: TRBD2
CDR3: CASSLGTSGIPNEQFF
DNA: TGTGCCAGTAGTTTAGGGACTAGCGGGATCCCAAATGAGCAGTTCTTC

J: TRBJ1-1
length: 15
V: TRBV4-2
size: few
D: NA
CDR3: CASSQEVDRNTEAFF
DNA: TGTGCCAGCAGCCAAGAGGTTGACAGGAACACTGAAGCTTTCTTT

J: TRBJ2-5
length: 12
V: TRBV18
size: NA
D: TRBD2
CDR3: CASSPGGETQYF
DNA: TGTGCCAGCTCTCCGGGGGGGGAGACCCAGTACTTC

J: TRBJ1-3
length: 14
V: TRBV5-1
size: NA
D: TRBD1
CDR3: CASSDQGGGNTIYF
DNA: TGCGCCAGCAGCGATCAGGGGGGTGGAAACACCATATATTTT

J: TRBJ2-2
length: 16
V: TRBV11-3
size: NA
D: TRBD1
CDR3: CASSLGTGSNTGELFF
DNA: TGTGCCAGCAGCTTAGGGACAGGGTCGAACACCGGGGAGCTGTTTTTT

J: TRBJ2-5
length: 13
V: TRBV7-6
size: NA
D: NA
CDR3: CASSPEYQETQYF
DNA: TGTGCCAGCAGCCCGGAGTACCAAGAGACCCAGTACTTC

J: TRBJ1-3
length: 14
V: TRBV27
size: NA
D: NA
CDR3: CASSPGVSGNTIYF
DNA: TGTGCCAGCAGTCCAGGGGTTTCTGGAAACACCATATATTTT

J: TRBJ2-7
length: 15
V: TRBV6-1
size: NA
D: TRBD1
CDR3: CASRRTGTGNYEQYF
DNA: TGTGCCAGCAGACGAACCGGGACAGGGAATTACGAGCAGTACTTC

J: TRBJ2-1
length: 14
V: TRBV5-1
size: NA
D: TRBD2
CDR3: CASSRAGGNNEQFF
DNA: TGCGCCAGCAGCAGGGCGGGGGGGAACAATGAGCAGTTCTTC

J: TRBJ2-4
length: 15
V: TRBV5-1
size: NA
D: NA
CDR3: CASSLLGEAKNIQYF
DNA: TGCGCCAGCAGCCTTCTGGGCGAAGCCAAAAACATTCAGTACTTC

J: TRBJ1-5
length: 16
V: TRBV28
size: NA
D: NA
CDR3: CASITNGVYSNQPQHF
DNA: TGTGCCAGCATCACCAACGGGGTTTATAGCAATCAGCCCCAGCATTTT